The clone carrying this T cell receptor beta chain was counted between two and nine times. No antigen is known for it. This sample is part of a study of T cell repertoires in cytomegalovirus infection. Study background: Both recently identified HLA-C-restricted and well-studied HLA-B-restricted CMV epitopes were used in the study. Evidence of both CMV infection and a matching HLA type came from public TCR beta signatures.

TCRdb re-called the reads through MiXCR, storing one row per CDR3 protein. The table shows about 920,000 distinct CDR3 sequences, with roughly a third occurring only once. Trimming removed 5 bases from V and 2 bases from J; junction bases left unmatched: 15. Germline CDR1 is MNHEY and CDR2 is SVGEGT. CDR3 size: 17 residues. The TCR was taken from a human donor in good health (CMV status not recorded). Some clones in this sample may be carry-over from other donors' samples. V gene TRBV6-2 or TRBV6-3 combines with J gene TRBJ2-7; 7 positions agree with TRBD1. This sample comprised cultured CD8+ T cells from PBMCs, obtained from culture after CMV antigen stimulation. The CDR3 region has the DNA TGTGCCAGCAGTGAACTCCCGGGACAGTTCACCACCTACGAGCAGTACGTC. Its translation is CASSELPGQFTTYEQYV.